A selection of T cell receptor beta chains follows, all from one sample in a study of beta chain features in type 1 diabetes. Profiling relied on immunoSEQ multiplex PCR, and the TCRdb table lists in-frame clones only, not all of them. The sample includes about 360,000 clones, roughly 12% of them seen just once. The sequencing input was naive CD4+ T cells from blood. The origin of the receptors is a woman aged 18 to 35 with type 1 diabetes. CDR3s include the opening cysteine and the closing phenylalanine or tryptophan. The order of the fields is clone size, V gene, J gene, CDR3 protein. Clone size is shown for a subset of rows, as once, few, many or a class of expanded clone.

>few|TRBV4-1|TRBJ2-3
CASSQPLDGQGKKDTQYF
>NA|TRBV7-9|TRBJ2-1
CASSFPLPPRGRYFNEQFF
>few|TRBV20-1|TRBJ2-7
CSAAGEVEQYF
>few|TRBV6-5|TRBJ1-4
CASKLTGGEEKLFF
>NA|TRBV15|TRBJ2-1
CATSRDLSNEQFF
>few|TRBV6-6|TRBJ1-2
CASKAANYGYTF
>few|TRBV6-1|TRBJ2-7
CASIVGGVQYEQYF
>NA|TRBV29-1|TRBJ1-3
CSVDGVDGNTIYF
>few|TRBV28|TRBJ2-2
CALRGQGLGGELFF
>NA|TRBV30|TRBJ1-5
CAWTTPGTGGNQPQHF
>NA|TRBV18|TRBJ2-7
CASSPRVDSYEQYF
>few|TRBV7-7|TRBJ2-3
CASSLGWGRTDTQYF
>NA|TRBV18|TRBJ2-1
CASSSDYPEQFF
>NA|TRBV7-2|TRBJ2-3
CASSFLLAPSTDTQYF
>few|TRBV6-5|TRBJ1-2
CASSYDRERGYTF
>few|TRBV2|TRBJ2-7
CASRSDRSKHDSYEQYF
>NA|TRBV7-9|TRBJ2-7
CASSFSGGKTGYEQYF
>NA|TRBV18|TRBJ1-1
CASSLAGGQNTEAFF
>NA|TRBV18|TRBJ1-1
CASSPTANTEAFF
>NA|TRBV4-3|TRBJ2-7
CASSQERGSPYEQYF
>few|TRBV5-4|TRBJ2-7
CASSGGTEDVGYF
>NA|TRBV6-6|TRBJ2-5
CASRPDRGEETQYF
>few|TRBV5-4|TRBJ2-5
CASSSTGTPKETQYF
>NA|TRBV29-1|TRBJ1-1
CSVARGESTEAFF
>few|TRBV18|TRBJ2-1
CASSVPGQGLRSYNEQFF
>NA|TRBV19|TRBJ2-1
CASSIDHGGSYNEQFF
>few|TRBV6-5|TRBJ2-3
CASSPSGNTDTQYF
>few|TRBV7-6|TRBJ2-6
CASSQGQAGANVLTF
>few|TRBV19|TRBJ2-6
CASSGQGRSSGANVLTF
>few|TRBV11-2|TRBJ2-1
CASSASQHHEQFF
>NA|TRBV28|TRBJ2-5
CASSPAPGHRETQYF
>few|TRBV6-5|TRBJ2-5
CASSYLEHGAQYF